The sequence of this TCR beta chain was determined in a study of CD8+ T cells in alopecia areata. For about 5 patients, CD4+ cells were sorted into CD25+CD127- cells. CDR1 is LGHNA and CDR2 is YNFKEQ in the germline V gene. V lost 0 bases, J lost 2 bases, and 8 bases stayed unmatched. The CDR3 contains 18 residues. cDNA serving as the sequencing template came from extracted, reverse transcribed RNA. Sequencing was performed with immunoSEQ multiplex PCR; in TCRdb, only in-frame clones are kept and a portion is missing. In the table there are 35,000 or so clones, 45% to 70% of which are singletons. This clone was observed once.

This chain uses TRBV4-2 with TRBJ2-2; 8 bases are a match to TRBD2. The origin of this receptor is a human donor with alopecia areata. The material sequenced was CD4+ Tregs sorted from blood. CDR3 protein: CASSQESTGGPNTGELFF. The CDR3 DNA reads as TGTGCCAGCAGCCAAGAATCAACGGGAGGGCCTAACACCGGGGAGCTGTTTTTT.